This is a list of T cell receptor beta chains from one sample in a study of blood T cell repertoires in COVID-19. The data were produced by immunoSEQ multiplex PCR, yet TCRdb's version contains in-frame clones alone and is incomplete. This sample has over 100,000 clones; 84% occur once, and the top ten carry about 10%. Material for sequencing was peripheral blood. Every receptor here comes from a middle-aged man with active or convalescent COVID-19. Both conserved end residues are part of each CDR3. D genes are given only for firm matches. Size values are once, few and many counts, or a class for expanded clones, and some rows have none.

D: .
J: TRBJ2-7
size: .
V: TRBV6-1
DNA: TGTGCCAGCAGTGAAGTGGGAGTGAAGGGCACCTACGAGCAGTACTTC
CDR3: CASSEVGVKGTYEQYF

D: .
J: TRBJ1-3
size: .
V: TRBV9
DNA: TGTGCCAGCAGCCCCGGACAGACTTACCTCTCTGGAAACACCATATATTTT
CDR3: CASSPGQTYLSGNTIYF

D: .
J: TRBJ1-4
size: .
V: TRBV3-1/TRBV3-2
DNA: TGTGCCAGCAGCCCCCCATGGAGTGAAAAACTGTTTTTT
CDR3: CASSPPWSEKLFF

D: .
J: TRBJ2-1
size: .
V: TRBV9
DNA: TGTGCCAGCAGCGTAGCCGGTCTAAACAATGAGCAGTTCTTC
CDR3: CASSVAGLNNEQFF

D: .
J: TRBJ1-1
size: .
V: TRBV29-1
DNA: TGCAGCGTGGGGGCTGGGGGCCGAAACACTGAAGCTTTCTTT
CDR3: CSVGAGGRNTEAFF

D: .
J: TRBJ1-5
size: .
V: TRBV27
DNA: TGTGCCAGCAGGACAACAGGGTGGGGAACGGAGCCCCAGCATTTT
CDR3: CASRTTGWGTEPQHF

D: TRBD1
J: TRBJ1-5
size: .
V: TRBV5-6
DNA: TGTGCCAGCAGCTTGGGGGGACAGGGGGCACGTCAGCCCCAGCATTTT
CDR3: CASSLGGQGARQPQHF

D: TRBD1
J: TRBJ1-4
size: .
V: TRBV6-6
DNA: TGTGCCAGCAGTTACCCGGGACAGGGAAGTGAAAAACTGTTTTTT
CDR3: CASSYPGQGSEKLFF

D: TRBD1
J: TRBJ1-2
size: .
V: TRBV6-1
DNA: TGTGCCAGCAGTGAGACAGGGGCCCCGGTTAACTATGGCTACACCTTC
CDR3: CASSETGAPVNYGYTF

D: .
J: TRBJ2-7
size: .
V: TRBV10-3
DNA: TGTGCCATCAGCGAGGGAGACTATTACGAGCAGTACTTC
CDR3: CAISEGDYYEQYF

D: .
J: TRBJ2-3
size: .
V: TRBV18
DNA: TGTGCCAGCTCAAGAGGGTCAGAGACAGATACGCAGTATTTT
CDR3: CASSRGSETDTQYF

D: TRBD2
J: TRBJ2-5
size: .
V: TRBV19
DNA: TGTGCCAGTAGTATGGGGAGGGCTGAGACCCAGTACTTC
CDR3: CASSMGRAETQYF

D: TRBD1
J: TRBJ1-4
size: .
V: TRBV5-4
DNA: TGTGCCAGCAGCCTTCAGGGGGCGGGAGAAAAACTGTTTTTT
CDR3: CASSLQGAGEKLFF

D: .
J: TRBJ1-2
size: .
V: TRBV5-1
DNA: TGCGCCAGCAGCTCTATCCGGGACACCAACTATGGCTACACCTTC
CDR3: CASSSIRDTNYGYTF

D: TRBD1
J: TRBJ1-5
size: .
V: TRBV18
DNA: TGTGCCAGCTCACTAGGGACAGATAGCAATCAGCCCCAGCATTTT
CDR3: CASSLGTDSNQPQHF

D: .
J: TRBJ1-6
size: .
V: TRBV9
DNA: TGTGCCAGCAGCGCGGGGCCCGGGACTGGGAGCTCCTATAATTCACCCCTCCACTTT
CDR3: CASSAGPGTGSSYNSPLHF

D: TRBD2
J: TRBJ2-5
size: .
V: TRBV4-1
DNA: TGCGCCAGCAGCCCAGTTTGGACTAGCGGTGAAGAGACCCAGTACTTC
CDR3: CASSPVWTSGEETQYF

D: .
J: TRBJ2-7
size: .
V: TRBV3-1/TRBV3-2
DNA: TGTGCCAGCAGCCACAGGGCATACGAGCAGTACTTC
CDR3: CASSHRAYEQYF

D: .
J: TRBJ1-1
size: once
V: TRBV11-1
DNA: TGTGCCAGCAGCTTACGCGGACACTCGAACACTGAAGCTTTCTTT
CDR3: CASSLRGHSNTEAFF

D: .
J: TRBJ1-2
size: .
V: TRBV6-6
DNA: TGTGCCTCCCGTGCTAACTATGGCTACACCTTC
CDR3: CASRANYGYTF

D: .
J: TRBJ2-1
size: .
V: TRBV12-5
DNA: TGTGCTAGTGGGCAGGGGGGCTCCTACAATGAGCAGTTCTTC
CDR3: CASGQGGSYNEQFF

D: TRBD1
J: TRBJ2-7
size: .
V: TRBV7-2
DNA: TGTGCCAGCAGCTTAGGGGCCACAGGGGGATACGAGCAGTACTTC
CDR3: CASSLGATGGYEQYF

D: TRBD2
J: TRBJ2-5
size: .
V: TRBV29-1
DNA: TGCAGCGTCGCTACTAGCGTCGAGACCCAGTACTTC
CDR3: CSVATSVETQYF

D: .
J: TRBJ2-3
size: .
V: TRBV7-3
DNA: TGTGCCAGCAGCTCGGACCGGACTAGCACAGATACGCAGTATTTT
CDR3: CASSSDRTSTDTQYF

D: .
J: TRBJ1-1
size: .
V: TRBV11-2
DNA: TGTGCCAGCAGCTTACGGGAATACACTGAAGCTTTCTTT
CDR3: CASSLREYTEAFF

D: TRBD1
J: TRBJ2-3
size: .
V: TRBV2
DNA: TGTGCCAGCAGTCCCCTTGACAGGGTAACGCAGTATTTT
CDR3: CASSPLDRVTQYF

D: .
J: TRBJ1-2
size: .
V: TRBV5-1
DNA: TGCGCCAGCAGCCCGAATCCGACACTTGCTAACTATGGCTACACCTTC
CDR3: CASSPNPTLANYGYTF

D: .
J: TRBJ1-6
size: .
V: TRBV2
DNA: TGTGCCAGCAGTGGTACAACAGTTTCACCCCTCCACTTT
CDR3: CASSGTTVSPLHF

D: .
J: TRBJ2-1
size: .
V: TRBV28
DNA: TGTGCCAGCAGAGGGGAAAGCTCCTACAATGAGCAGTTCTTC
CDR3: CASRGESSYNEQFF

D: TRBD1
J: TRBJ1-1
size: .
V: TRBV27
DNA: TGTGCCAGTAAGACTTCAGGGGGGACTGAAGCTTTCTTT
CDR3: CASKTSGGTEAFF

D: TRBD1
J: TRBJ2-1
size: once
V: TRBV11-2
DNA: TGTGCCAGCAGCTTAAAACAGGGGGCATCCTACAATGAGCAGTTCTTC
CDR3: CASSLKQGASYNEQFF

D: TRBD2
J: TRBJ2-2
size: .
V: TRBV6-5
DNA: TGTGCCAGCAGCCGCAAACTAGCGACCGGGGAGCTGTTTTTT
CDR3: CASSRKLATGELFF

D: .
J: TRBJ1-3
size: .
V: TRBV3-1/TRBV3-2
DNA: TGTGCCAGCAGCCTCCAAACATCCTTCTCTGGAAACACCATATATTTT
CDR3: CASSLQTSFSGNTIYF

D: TRBD1
J: TRBJ2-2
size: once
V: TRBV7-2
DNA: TGTGCCAGCAGGGGGACAGGGAAAATCGGGGAGCTGTTTTTT
CDR3: CASRGTGKIGELFF

D: TRBD1
J: TRBJ2-1
size: .
V: TRBV11-3
DNA: TGTGCCAGCAGCCACCGGGACAGGGGGGATGAGCAGTTCTTC
CDR3: CASSHRDRGDEQFF

D: TRBD1
J: TRBJ1-2
size: .
V: TRBV6-5
DNA: TGTGCCAGCAGCAGGGACAGGGCAAGGGGCTACACCTTC
CDR3: CASSRDRARGYTF

D: .
J: TRBJ1-2
size: .
V: TRBV6-2/TRBV6-3
DNA: TGTGCCAGCAGTTACTCGAGCTATCAAGGCTACACCTTC
CDR3: CASSYSSYQGYTF

D: TRBD2
J: TRBJ2-5
size: .
V: TRBV27
DNA: TGTGCCAGCAGAGGGAGCGGGGGAGGGCAGACCCAGTACTTC
CDR3: CASRGSGGGQTQYF

D: TRBD2
J: TRBJ2-3
size: .
V: TRBV5-1
DNA: TGCGCCAGCAGCTTGGTTAGTAGCGGGGTCGTCGATACGCAGTATTTT
CDR3: CASSLVSSGVVDTQYF

D: TRBD1
J: TRBJ1-6
size: .
V: TRBV9
DNA: TGTGCCAGCAACGACAGGGGAACCTATAATTCACCCCTCCACTTT
CDR3: CASNDRGTYNSPLHF

D: TRBD2
J: TRBJ2-2
size: .
V: TRBV5-5
DNA: TGTGCCAGCAGCTTGGCCCTTAGCGGGGGGGCCCGATCCGGGGAGCTGTTTTTT
CDR3: CASSLALSGGARSGELFF

D: .
J: TRBJ2-7
size: once
V: TRBV16
DNA: TGTGCCAGCAGCCAATCGTCTCAGGGCGAGCAGTACTTC
CDR3: CASSQSSQGEQYF

D: TRBD2
J: TRBJ2-5
size: .
V: TRBV12-3/TRBV12-4
DNA: TGTGCCAGCAGGGGGACTAAACAAGAGACCCAGTACTTC
CDR3: CASRGTKQETQYF

D: .
J: TRBJ2-7
size: .
V: TRBV18
DNA: TGTGCCAGCTCACCGGCGGGGTCCGAGCAGTACTTC
CDR3: CASSPAGSEQYF

D: TRBD2
J: TRBJ2-2
size: .
V: TRBV3-1/TRBV3-2
DNA: TGTGCCAGCAGCCAGGAGCGGGGGGAGAACACCGGGGAGCTGTTTTTT
CDR3: CASSQERGENTGELFF

D: TRBD1
J: TRBJ1-4
size: .
V: TRBV19
DNA: TGTGCCAGTAATGACAGGGGCTCTAATGAAAAACTGTTTTTT
CDR3: CASNDRGSNEKLFF

D: TRBD2
J: TRBJ2-3
size: .
V: TRBV4-2
DNA: TGTGCCAGCAGCCAAGAGGGACTAGCGGGGGGGAGCACAGATACGCAGTATTTT
CDR3: CASSQEGLAGGSTDTQYF

D: .
J: TRBJ1-6
size: .
V: TRBV7-2
DNA: TGTGCCAGCAGCTCAGACAGCTCCTATAATTCACCCCTCCACTTT
CDR3: CASSSDSSYNSPLHF

D: TRBD2
J: TRBJ2-1
size: .
V: TRBV12-3/TRBV12-4
DNA: TGTGCCAGCAGTTTCTCCGGGGGGAAGTTCTTC
CDR3: CASSFSGGKFF